These 17 T cell receptor beta chains were sequenced from one sample in a study of shared clonotypes between healthy human individuals. The naive CD8 fraction comprised CD45RO-negative cells positively selected for CCR7 and excluded terminally differentiated effector memory CD45RA+ cells. Using immunoSEQ multiplex PCR, the repertoire was profiled, and TCRdb retains in-frame clones only, with some absent. Of a few million clones listed, 93% are singletons. The specimen was naive CD8+ T cells from PBMCs. The receptor set was obtained from a man younger than 35 in good health. Some clones in this sample may be carry-over from other donors' samples.

The V gene is TRBV6-5, the J gene TRBJ2-1, with 8 bases aligning to TRBD2. The germline CDR1 and CDR2 sequences are MNHEY and SVGAGI. J lost 7 bases, V lost 7 bases, and 6 bases had no gene match. The CDR3 has 13 residues. The chain's CDR3 is CASKDGRVNEQFF. The CDR3 coding sequence is TGTGCCAGCAAAGACGGGAGGGTTAATGAGCAGTTCTTC.

This chain links TRBV6-5 with TRBJ2-3; D is ambiguous. Trimming removed 7 bases at V and 4 bases at J, with 12 bases between. The CDR3 covers 13 residues. Germline V gene sequence: CDR1 MNHEY, CDR2 SVGAGI. CDR3 DNA: TGTGCCAGCACCGGGTCGGGTCCAGATACGCAGTATTTT. Translating gives CASTGSGPDTQYF.

This clone has just one count. V and J are TRBV4-1 and TRBJ1-2; no definite D call. In germline, CDR1 is MGHRA, CDR2 YSYEKL. CDR3 length: 13 residues. V lost 4 bases and J 6 bases, leaving 12 bases between the germline ends. The CDR3 nucleotides are TGCGCCAGCAGCCCGGCCTTTTCCAATGGCTACACCTTC. Its protein is CASSPAFSNGYTF.

The chain is built from TRBV15 and TRBJ1-3; no clear D. The CDR3 is 14 amino acids. Trimming pared 1 base from V and 4 bases from J, leaving 8 bases between. The V gene's germline CDR1 is LNHNV and CDR2 YYDKDF (reference sequence). The CDR3 loop is CATSRVIAGNTIYF. In nucleotides, the CDR3 is TGTGCCACCAGCAGAGTAATAGCCGGAAACACCATATATTTT.

V usage is TRBV6-1 and J usage is TRBJ1-5; possible D gene TRBD1, 6 bases. In germline, CDR1 is MNHNS, CDR2 SASEGT. The CDR3 is made up of 15 amino acids. V was clipped by 0 bases and J by 3 bases, with 9 bases between them. The CDR3 nucleotides are TGTGCCAGCAGTGAAGCAGGGACACTCAATCAGCCCCAGCATTTT. Amino acid sequence: CASSEAGTLNQPQHF.

The chain couples TRBV19 to TRBJ2-5, with TRBD2 matching 10 bases. V shed 0 bases and J 0 bases; nucleotides not matched to a gene: 10. There are 19 residues in the CDR3. CDR1 and CDR2 from the germline V gene are LNHDA and SQIVND (reference sequence). DNA for the CDR3: TGTGCCAGTAGTATAGATGTGGGCCCTAGCGGGGGCCACCAAGAGACCCAGTACTTC. It translates to CASSIDVGPSGGHQETQYF.

This clone occurred a few times. J is TRBJ2-7 and V is TRBV6-1; maybe TRBD1 (5 bases). In germline, CDR1 is MNHNS, CDR2 SASEGT. The CDR3 covers 14 residues. Trimming shortened V by 2 bases and J by 0 bases, and 8 bases separated the two germline ends. The CDR3 loop is CASSERGHSYEQYF. For the CDR3, the DNA is TGTGCCAGCAGTGAACGCGGACACTCCTACGAGCAGTACTTC.

The CDR3 reads CASSSAGLEAVNEQFF. In DNA form, the CDR3 reads TGTGCCAGCAGTTCCGCGGGTTTAGAGGCGGTCAATGAGCAGTTCTTC. This chain links TRBV27 with TRBJ2-1; tentative D call: TRBD2 (5 bases). Germline CDR1 MNHEY, CDR2 SMNVEV (reference sequence). V lost 4 bases, J lost 6 bases, and 19 bases lay in between. The CDR3 is 16 residues long.

The chain links TRBV27 to TRBJ1-2; D perhaps matches TRBD1 (6 bases). Germline V gives CDR1 MNHEY, CDR2 SMNVEV (reference sequence). V was clipped by 5 bases and J by 8 bases, with 18 bases between them. This CDR3 contains 14 residues. The CDR3, as DNA: TGTGCCAGCAGTCTATACTCCAGGGGAGAAGGCTACACCTTC. This codes for CASSLYSRGEGYTF.

This chain joins TRBV6-1 and TRBJ2-2, with D unclear. This CDR3 comprises 14 residues. From germline, CDR1 is MNHNS and CDR2 SASEGT. Trimming left V 7 bases short and J 1 base short, with 10 bases between. The CDR3 protein is CASTIRVNTGELFF. CDR3 bases: TGTGCCAGCACGATTAGGGTGAACACCGGGGAGCTGTTTTTT.

J is TRBJ1-1 and V is TRBV7-8; D remains ambiguous. The V end was cut by 1 base, the J end by 5 bases, with 8 bases between. The germline V gene has CDR1 SGHVS and CDR2 FQNEAQ. The CDR3 extends over 13 amino acids. CDR3 sequence reads: CASSLVRGTEAFF. CDR3 nucleotides: TGTGCCAGCAGCTTAGTTCGGGGAACTGAAGCTTTCTTT.

The chain has TRBV7-9 and TRBJ1-1; the D gene is possibly TRBD1 (5 bases). Germline V gene sequence: CDR1 SEHNR, CDR2 FQNEAQ (reference sequence). V was pared by 4 bases and J by 5 bases, with 14 bases between. The CDR3 is 14 amino acids. The CDR3 nucleotides are TGTGCCAGCAGCTACGGGGAGGAGGGGACTGAAGCTTTCTTT. Translating gives CASSYGEEGTEAFF.

The chain has TRBV7-2 and TRBJ1-1, with D hard to call. This CDR3 region has 16 residues. CDR1 SGHTA and CDR2 FQGNSA come from the germline V gene. Trimming took off 2 bases at V and 2 bases at J, with 15 bases between the two ends. Here the CDR3 reads CASSLFIGSTNTEAFF. The CDR3, as DNA: TGTGCCAGCAGCTTATTTATCGGATCCACCAACACTGAAGCTTTCTTT.

The rearrangement uses TRBV25-1 and TRBJ2-7, with D possibly TRBD1 on 6 matching bases. The CDR3 covers 10 residues. CDR1 is MGHDK and CDR2 is SYGVNS in the germline V gene. V gave up 10 bases and J gave up 5 bases, with 9 bases separating them. The CDR3 reads CATQGHEQYF. Written as DNA, the CDR3 is TGTGCCACCCAGGGGCACGAGCAGTACTTC.

The chain carries TRBV11-2 and TRBJ2-1; no definite D call. The CDR3 length is 16 residues. The germline V and J ends were trimmed by 0 bases and 1 base, with 10 bases remaining between them. Looked up from germline, CDR1 is SGHAT and CDR2 is FQNNGV. The CDR3 is CASSLDAGWSYNEQFF. The CDR3 coding sequence is TGTGCCAGCAGCTTAGATGCAGGTTGGTCCTACAATGAGCAGTTCTTC.

V gene TRBV6-6 combines with J gene TRBJ1-5; TRBD1 might be the D (5 bases). There are 14 residues in the CDR3. CDR1 is MNHNY, CDR2 SVGAGI, per germline (reference sequence). V was trimmed by 4 bases and J by 2 bases, leaving 9 bases between them. CDR3 in amino acids: CASSSRDGNQPQHF. CDR3 nucleotides: TGTGCCAGCAGTTCCCGGGACGGCAATCAGCCCCAGCATTTT.

This chain connects TRBV13 to TRBJ1-1; D not resolved. The CDR3 is 13 amino acids. The ends were cut back, 3 bases at V and 6 bases at J, with 11 bases in the middle. Germline V gives CDR1 PRHDT, CDR2 FYEKMQ (reference sequence). The CDR3 is CASSLTPTPEAFF. CDR3 in DNA: TGTGCCAGCAGCTTGACCCCCACCCCTGAAGCTTTCTTT. Full variable domain (rest looked up from reference TRBV13 and TRBJ1-1): AAGVIQSPRHLIKEKRETATLKCYPIPRHDTVYWYQQGPGQDPQFLISFYEKMQSDKGSIPDRFSAQQFSDYHSELNMSSLELGDSALYFCASSLTPTPEAFFGQGTRLTVV.